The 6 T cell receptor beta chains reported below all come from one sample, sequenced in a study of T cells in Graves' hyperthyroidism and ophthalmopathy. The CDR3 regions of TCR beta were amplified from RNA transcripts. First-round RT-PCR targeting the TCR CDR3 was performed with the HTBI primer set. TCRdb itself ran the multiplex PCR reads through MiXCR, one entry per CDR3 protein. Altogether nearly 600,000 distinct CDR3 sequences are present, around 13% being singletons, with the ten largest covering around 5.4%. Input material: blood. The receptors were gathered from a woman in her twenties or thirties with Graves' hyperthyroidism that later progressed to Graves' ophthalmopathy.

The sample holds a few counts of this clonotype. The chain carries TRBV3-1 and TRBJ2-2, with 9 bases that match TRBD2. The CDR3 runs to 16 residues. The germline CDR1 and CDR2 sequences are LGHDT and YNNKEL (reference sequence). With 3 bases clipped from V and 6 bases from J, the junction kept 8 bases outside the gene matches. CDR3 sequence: CASSQRGGSSSGELFF. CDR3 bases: TGTGCCAGCAGCCAGCGGGGGGGGTCGTCGTCCGGGGAGCTGTTTTTT. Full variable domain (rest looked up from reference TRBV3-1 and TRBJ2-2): DTAVSQTPKYLVTQMGNDKSIKCEQNLGHDTMYWYKQDSKKFLKIMFSYNNKELIINETVPNRFSPKSPDKAHLNLHINSLELGDSAVYFCASSQRGGSSSGELFFGEGSRLTVL.

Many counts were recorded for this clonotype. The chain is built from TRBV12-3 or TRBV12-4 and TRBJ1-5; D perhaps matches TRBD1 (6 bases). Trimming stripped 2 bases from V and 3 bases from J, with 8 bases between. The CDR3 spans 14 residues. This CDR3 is CASSLQGNNQPQHF. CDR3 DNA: TGTGCCAGCAGTTTACAGGGGAACAATCAGCCCCAGCATTTT.

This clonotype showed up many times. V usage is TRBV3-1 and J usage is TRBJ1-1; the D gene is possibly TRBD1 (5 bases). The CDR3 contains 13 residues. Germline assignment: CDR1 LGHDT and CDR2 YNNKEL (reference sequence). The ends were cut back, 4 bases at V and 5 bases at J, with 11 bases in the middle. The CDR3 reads CASSPGHGTEAFF. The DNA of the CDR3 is TGTGCCAGCAGCCCCGGACATGGGACTGAAGCTTTCTTT.

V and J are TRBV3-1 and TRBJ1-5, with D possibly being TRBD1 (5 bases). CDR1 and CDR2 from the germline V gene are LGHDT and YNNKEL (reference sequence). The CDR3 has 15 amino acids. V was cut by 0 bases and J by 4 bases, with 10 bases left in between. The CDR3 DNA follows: TGTGCCAGCAGCCAAGATTGGGGCTCTAATCAGCCCCAGCATTTT. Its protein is CASSQDWGSNQPQHF.

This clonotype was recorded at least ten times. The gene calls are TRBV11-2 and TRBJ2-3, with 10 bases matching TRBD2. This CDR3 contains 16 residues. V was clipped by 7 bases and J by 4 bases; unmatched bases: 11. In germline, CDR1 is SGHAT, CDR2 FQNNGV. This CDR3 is CASNPGLAGVADTQYF. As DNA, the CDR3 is TGTGCCAGCAACCCGGGCCTAGCGGGAGTTGCAGATACGCAGTATTTT. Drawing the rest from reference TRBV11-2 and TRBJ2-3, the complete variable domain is EAGVAQSPRYKIIEKRQSVAFWCNPISGHATLYWYQQILGQGPKLLIQFQNNGVVDDSQLPKDRFSAERLKGVDSTLKIQPAKLEDSAVYLCASNPGLAGVADTQYFGPGTRLTVL.

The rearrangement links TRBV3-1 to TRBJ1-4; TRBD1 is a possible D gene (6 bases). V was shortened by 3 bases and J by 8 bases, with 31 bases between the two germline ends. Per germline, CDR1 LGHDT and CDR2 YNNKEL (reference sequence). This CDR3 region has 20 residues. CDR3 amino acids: CASSQGGRGFGSGRREKLFF. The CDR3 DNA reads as TGTGCCAGCAGCCAGGGGGGTAGGGGGTTTGGATCGGGGCGGAGAGAAAAACTGTTTTTT. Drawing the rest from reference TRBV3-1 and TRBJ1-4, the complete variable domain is DTAVSQTPKYLVTQMGNDKSIKCEQNLGHDTMYWYKQDSKKFLKIMFSYNNKELIINETVPNRFSPKSPDKAHLNLHINSLELGDSAVYFCASSQGGRGFGSGRREKLFFGSGTQLSVL.